This TCR beta chain was recovered during a study of blood T cell repertoires in COVID-19. The wider study: Sources were T cells, B-cell-depleted T cells, or PBMCs; the material itself was cDNA or gDNA.

Seattle's cohort entered during active infection and was followed longitudinally. V lost 4 bases to trimming and J lost 0 bases; unmatched junction nucleotides: 4. This CDR3 is 15 amino acids long. Germline V gene sequence: CDR1 SGHNT, CDR2 YENEEA. This clone showed up just a few times. Original data processing: Reference gene primers were amplified, and this amplification served to estimate nucleated cell counts. Sequencing was performed with immunoSEQ multiplex PCR; in TCRdb, only in-frame clones are kept and a portion is missing. The V and J calls and the clone size are those of that table, but D and trimming were determined from the DNA. The table records more than 300,000 clones, around 88% of them present only once.

This TCR was recovered from a woman under 40 with COVID-19, enrolled during active disease. Specimen: peripheral blood. V is TRBV11-3 and J is TRBJ1-1, with 8 bases matching TRBD1. The CDR3 sequence is CASSSTGALNTEAFF. The DNA for the CDR3 is TGTGCCAGCAGCTCGACAGGGGCTTTGAACACTGAAGCTTTCTTT.